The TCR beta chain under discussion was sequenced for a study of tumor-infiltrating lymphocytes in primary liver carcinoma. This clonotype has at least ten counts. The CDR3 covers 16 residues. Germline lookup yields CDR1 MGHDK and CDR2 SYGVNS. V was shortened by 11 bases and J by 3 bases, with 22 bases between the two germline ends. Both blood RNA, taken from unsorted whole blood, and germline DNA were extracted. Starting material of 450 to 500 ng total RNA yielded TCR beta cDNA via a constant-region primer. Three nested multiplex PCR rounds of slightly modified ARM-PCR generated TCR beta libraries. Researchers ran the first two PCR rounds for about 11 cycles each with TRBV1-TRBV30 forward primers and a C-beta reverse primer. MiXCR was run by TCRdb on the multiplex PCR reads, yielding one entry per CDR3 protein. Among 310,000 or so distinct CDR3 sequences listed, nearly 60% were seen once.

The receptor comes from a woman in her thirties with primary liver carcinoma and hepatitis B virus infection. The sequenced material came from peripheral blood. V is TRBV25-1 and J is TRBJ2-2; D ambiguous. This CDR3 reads CALHGASSPYTGELFF. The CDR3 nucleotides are TGTGCCCTTCATGGCGCTTCGTCGCCTTACACCGGGGAGCTGTTTTTT.